This T cell receptor (beta chain) was found in a study of preoperative IRX-2 immunotherapy in early breast cancer. Trimming pared 7 bases from V and 3 bases from J, leaving 7 bases between. The CDR3 runs to 12 residues. Germline V CDR1 and CDR2: LNHNV, YYDKDF (reference sequence). Treatment in this sample: preoperative locoregional IRX-2 cytokine immunotherapy. This phase Ib study tested locoregional IRX-2 cytokine immunotherapy given before surgery. Generated by immunoSEQ multiplex PCR, the TCRdb table keeps only in-frame clones and is missing some. The sample contains roughly 25,000 clones, roughly 96% of which appear only once.

This chain joins TRBV15 and TRBJ1-5, with D hard to call. This TCR was sampled from a human donor with breast cancer. The sequencing here drew on tumor tissue, taken after IRX-2 immunotherapy. CDR3 sequence (DNA): TGTGCCACCAAGGGCTTCAATCAGCCCCAGCATTTT. Translating it yields CATKGFNQPQHF.